The 17 T cell receptor beta chains listed next were all sequenced from one sample in a study of beta chain features in type 1 diabetes. Since all of the isolated RNA was reverse transcribed, expressed TCRB transcripts were what got sequenced. Sequencing used immunoSEQ multiplex PCR; TCRdb keeps in-frame clones, though not all of them. The sample includes some 180,000 clones, about 13% of them seen just once. Sequenced sample: central memory CD4+ T cells from blood. These receptors were obtained from a woman between 18 and 29 years old in good health.

This clone was picked up a small number of times. The chain carries TRBV5-1 and TRBJ1-1, with D uncertain. From germline, CDR1 is SGHRS and CDR2 YFSETQ. The CDR3 covers 13 residues. V lost 4 bases and J 0 bases, leaving 7 bases between the germline ends. Here the CDR3 reads CASSVNLNTEAFF. The CDR3 DNA sequence: TGCGCCAGCAGCGTAAACTTGAACACTGAAGCTTTCTTT.

Only a few counts were recorded for this clone. This chain connects TRBV27 to TRBJ2-7, with 7 bases lining up with TRBD1. The germline CDR1 and CDR2 sequences are MNHEY and SMNVEV (reference sequence). Unmatched junction bases numbered 9, after V lost 4 bases and J lost 3 bases. The CDR3 has 15 residues. CDR3 in amino acids: CASSSPSGQLYEQYF. The CDR3 coding sequence is TGTGCCAGCAGTTCACCCTCGGGACAGCTCTACGAGCAGTACTTC.

The J gene is TRBJ1-1, the V gene TRBV7-2; D remains unclear. The germline CDR1 and CDR2 sequences are SGHTA and FQGNSA. V was pared by 6 bases and J by 0 bases, with 11 bases between. The CDR3 extends over 14 amino acids. In DNA, the CDR3 is TGTGCCAGCAGGCAAGCTCGGTTGAACACTGAAGCTTTCTTT. This encodes CASRQARLNTEAFF.

This clone was detected a few times. This chain links TRBV5-1 with TRBJ2-1; D is possibly TRBD2 (5 bases). The length of the CDR3 is 15 residues. CDR1 SGHRS and CDR2 YFSETQ come from the germline V gene. V was pared by 4 bases and J by 10 bases, with 21 bases between. In DNA, the CDR3 is TGCGCCAGCAGCCAGAGTACCGACAAGGGAGCGGAGCAGTTCTTC. Residues: CASSQSTDKGAEQFF.

This clone turned up a few times. V usage is TRBV30 and J usage is TRBJ2-3, with D perhaps TRBD1 (6 bases). Germline values: CDR1 GTSNPN, CDR2 SVGIG (reference sequence). The CDR3 is 14 residues long. The germline V and J ends were trimmed by 1 base and 1 base, with 9 bases remaining between them. CDR3 nucleotide sequence: TGTGCCTGGAGTGCAGGGGCGGGCACAGATACGCAGTATTTT. This sequence encodes CAWSAGAGTDTQYF.

The chain has TRBV6-1 and TRBJ2-1; 10 positions agree with TRBD2. The CDR3 sequence is 15 residues long. Trimming took 7 bases from V and 3 from J; bases not matched to a gene: 6. Germline CDR1 reads MNHNS; CDR2 reads SASEGT. The CDR3 region is CASILAGVFYNEQFF. The CDR3 DNA sequence: TGTGCCAGCATCCTAGCGGGAGTTTTCTACAATGAGCAGTTCTTC.

V gene TRBV29-1 combines with J gene TRBJ2-7, with TRBD1 identical over 12 bases. V shed 4 bases and J 2 bases; nucleotides not matched to a gene: 6. This CDR3 spans 15 amino acids. Per germline, CDR1 SQVTM and CDR2 ANQGSEA. This CDR3 is CSVVTGTGGPYEQYF. The CDR3 bases are TGCAGCGTTGTTACCGGGACAGGGGGCCCCTACGAGCAGTACTTC.

The rearrangement joins TRBV30 to TRBJ1-2, with D perhaps matching TRBD1 (6 bases). CDR1 and CDR2 from the germline V gene are GTSNPN and SVGIG (reference sequence). The CDR3 is made up of 16 amino acids. V was clipped by 4 bases and J by 6 bases, with 24 bases between them. CDR3 nucleotide sequence: TGTGCCTGGAAAGCCCCCGGATCGGGGGGGCTCCATGGCTACACCTTC. Residues: CAWKAPGSGGLHGYTF.

This clone was observed a few times. The chain uses TRBV5-1 and TRBJ2-3; 7 nucleotides line up with TRBD1. V shed 0 bases and J 4 bases; nucleotides not matched to a gene: 5. CDR1 and CDR2 from the germline V gene are SGHRS and YFSETQ. The CDR3 runs to 15 residues. In DNA, the CDR3 is TGCGCCAGCAGCTTGGCCGACAGGGCGGCAGATACGCAGTATTTT. The encoded protein is CASSLADRAADTQYF.

This clone appeared a few times. The gene calls are TRBV29-1 and TRBJ2-6, with TRBD1 as a possible D gene (6 bases). Between the trimmed V and J ends, which lost 5 bases and 0 bases, there was a span of 14 bases. This CDR3 comprises 16 residues. The germline V gene encodes CDR1 SQVTM and CDR2 ANQGSEA. Written as DNA, the CDR3 is TGCAGCGTTCGGGACATCAGCCGCTCTGGGGCCAACGTCCTGACTTTC. As protein: CSVRDISRSGANVLTF.

The rearrangement links TRBV28 to TRBJ1-5; TRBD1 might be the D (6 bases). V shed 7 bases and J shed 4 bases, with 17 bases lying between them. The germline V gene has CDR1 MDHEN and CDR2 SYDVKM. This CDR3 is 15 amino acids long. The CDR3 is CASKFNRVDNQPQHF. The CDR3, as DNA: TGTGCCAGCAAATTTAACAGGGTCGATAATCAGCCCCAGCATTTT.

The table lists this clone with a few counts. This chain uses TRBV7-9 with TRBJ2-3; TRBD2 matches at 10 bases. The CDR3 is 19 amino acids. Germline V gene lookup returns CDR1 SEHNR and CDR2 FQNEAQ (reference sequence). The J segment lost 2 bases and the V segment lost 0 bases, leaving 11 bases of the junction unmatched. The CDR3 sequence is CASSLALGLADTITDTQYF. Here the CDR3 DNA reads TGTGCCAGCAGCTTAGCGCTAGGACTAGCGGACACAATCACAGATACGCAGTATTTT.

This clone was observed a handful of times. This chain connects TRBV7-7 to TRBJ2-5; 12 positions match TRBD2. Germline lookup yields CDR1 SSHAT and CDR2 FNYEAQ (reference sequence). The V gene end was trimmed by 5 bases and the J gene end by 4 bases; junction bases not matched to a gene: 2. The CDR3 extends over 14 amino acids. Here the CDR3 reads CASSVGLAGETQYF. CDR3 in DNA: TGTGCCAGCAGCGTGGGACTAGCGGGAGAGACCCAGTACTTC. The full variable domain, with the rest looked up from reference TRBV7-7 and TRBJ2-5, is GAGVSQSPRYKVTKRGQDVTLRCDPISSHATLYWYQQALGQGPEFLTYFNYEAQPDKSGLPSDRFSAERPEGSISTLTIQRTEQRDSAMYRCASSVGLAGETQYFGPGTRLLVL.

V and J are TRBV9 and TRBJ2-1; possible D gene TRBD1, 6 bases. V was shortened by 0 bases and J by 8 bases, with 15 bases between the two germline ends. Germline V gene lookup returns CDR1 SGDLS and CDR2 YYNGEE. This CDR3 contains 15 residues. This CDR3 reads CASSVVVGGADEQFF. In nucleotides, the CDR3 is TGTGCCAGCAGCGTAGTCGTTGGGGGCGCGGATGAGCAGTTCTTC.

This clone was seen a few times. The chain has TRBV30 and TRBJ2-7; D unclear. Germline V CDR1 and CDR2: GTSNPN, SVGIG (reference sequence). V was shortened by 2 bases and J by 3 bases, with 8 bases between the two germline ends. The CDR3 loop spans 12 amino acids. CDR3 amino acids: CAWSRQYYEQYF. CDR3 bases: TGTGCCTGGAGTAGACAATACTACGAGCAGTACTTC.

This clone was seen a handful of times. The rearrangement links TRBV28 to TRBJ1-2; no clear D. The germline CDR1 and CDR2 sequences are MDHEN and SYDVKM. The CDR3 runs to 12 residues. Trimming removed 5 bases from V and 7 bases from J, with 11 bases in between. The CDR3: CASSPPGFGYTF. In nucleotides, the CDR3 is TGTGCCAGCAGTCCTCCGGGTTTTGGCTACACCTTC.

CDR3 nucleotides: TGCGCCAGCAGTAGGTTTACGATTGGGGGACAGGTTAACACCGGGGAGCTGTTTTTT. This translates into CASSRFTIGGQVNTGELFF. The chain links TRBV23-1 to TRBJ2-2; TRBD1 matches at 8 bases. TRBV23-1 carries the ORF label, with uncertain function. Trimming cost V 5 bases and J 2 bases; bases outside gene matches: 16. The CDR3 loop spans 19 amino acids.